Described below is a single T cell receptor beta chain sequence and its context. The assay was immunoSEQ multiplex PCR, and TCRdb's table has in-frame clones only and misses some. Of about 59,000 clones listed, more than 75% are singletons. These data come from a study of blood T cell repertoires in COVID-19. The specimen was peripheral blood. This receptor was identified in an older man in a cohort sampled during active COVID-19.

DNA of the CDR3: TGTGCCAGTAGCCTACCCCATCAAACAGGCTACAATGAGCAGTTCTTC. Translation: CASSLPHQTGYNEQFF. The rearrangement uses TRBV19 and TRBJ2-1; D is possibly TRBD1 (5 bases). The V end was cut by 6 bases, the J end by 3 bases, with 18 bases between. This CDR3 spans 16 amino acids. Germline V gene lookup returns CDR1 LNHDA and CDR2 SQIVND (reference sequence).